The TCR beta chain described here comes from a study of shared clonotypes between healthy human individuals. At the level of the study: Per-donor plates numbered three CD4 naive, three CD4 memory, two CD8 naive and one CD8 memory. The study, taken as a whole, reports: Naive CD4 clonotype sharing across several donors was about 5%.

The donors, all of them Caucasian adults, lived in Nashville, Tennessee. The CDR3 is 16 residues long. The V end lost 0 bases, the J end lost 3 bases, and 12 bases lay between the germline ends. Germline values: CDR1 MNHNS, CDR2 SASEGT. Sequencing was performed with immunoSEQ multiplex PCR; in TCRdb, only in-frame clones are kept and a portion is missing. This sample yields about 640,000 clones, of which roughly 70% are seen a single time; around 1.8% belongs to the top ten. In the case of this clone: The antigen is unknown.

The sample consisted of memory CD4+ T cells sorted from blood. Described subset: CD45RA-negative fraction. The chain joins TRBV6-1 to TRBJ2-1; tentatively, D is TRBD1 (6 bases). The TCR comes from a woman in her 30s in good health. CDR3 loop: CASSEASSRGYNEQFF. CDR3 in DNA: TGTGCCAGCAGTGAAGCCTCGTCCAGGGGCTACAATGAGCAGTTCTTC.